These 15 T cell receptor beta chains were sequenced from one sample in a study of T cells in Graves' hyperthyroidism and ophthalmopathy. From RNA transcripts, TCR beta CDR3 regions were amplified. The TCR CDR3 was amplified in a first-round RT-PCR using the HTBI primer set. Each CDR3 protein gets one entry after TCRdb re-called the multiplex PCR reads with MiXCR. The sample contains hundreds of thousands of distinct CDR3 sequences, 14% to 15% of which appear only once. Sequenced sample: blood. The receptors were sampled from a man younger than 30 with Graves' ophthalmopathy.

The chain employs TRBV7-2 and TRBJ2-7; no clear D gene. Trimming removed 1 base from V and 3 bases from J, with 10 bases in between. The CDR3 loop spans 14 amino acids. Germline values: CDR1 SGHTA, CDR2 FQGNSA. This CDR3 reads CASSLGPVRYEQYF. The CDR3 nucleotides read TGTGCCAGCAGCTTAGGGCCGGTCCGCTACGAGCAGTACTTC.

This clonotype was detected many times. CDR3 in DNA: TGCGCCAGCAGCCTCTTAGAAGGTGCAGGGAACAATGAGCAGTTCTTC. This translates into CASSLLEGAGNNEQFF. The J gene is TRBJ2-1, the V gene TRBV4-1; the D gene is possibly TRBD1 (5 bases). This CDR3 is built from 16 residues. Trimming cost V 4 bases and J 5 bases, with 18 bases left between them. Germline V gene lookup returns CDR1 MGHRA and CDR2 YSYEKL.

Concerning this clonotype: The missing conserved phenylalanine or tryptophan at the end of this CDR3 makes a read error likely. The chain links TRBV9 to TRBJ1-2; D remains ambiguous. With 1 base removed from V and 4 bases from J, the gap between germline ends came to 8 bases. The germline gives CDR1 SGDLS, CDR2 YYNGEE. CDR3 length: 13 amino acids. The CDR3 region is CASSVRGLYGYTL. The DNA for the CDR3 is TGTGCCAGCAGCGTACGAGGTCTCTATGGCTACACCCTC.

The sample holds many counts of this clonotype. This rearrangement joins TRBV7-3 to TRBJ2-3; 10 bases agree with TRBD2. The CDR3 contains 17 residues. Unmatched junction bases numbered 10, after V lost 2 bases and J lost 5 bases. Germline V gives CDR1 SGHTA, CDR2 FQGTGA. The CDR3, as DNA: TGTGCCAGCAGCTTAGGGGGGTCTAGCGGGAGCTTAGATACGCAGTATTTT. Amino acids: CASSLGGSSGSLDTQYF.

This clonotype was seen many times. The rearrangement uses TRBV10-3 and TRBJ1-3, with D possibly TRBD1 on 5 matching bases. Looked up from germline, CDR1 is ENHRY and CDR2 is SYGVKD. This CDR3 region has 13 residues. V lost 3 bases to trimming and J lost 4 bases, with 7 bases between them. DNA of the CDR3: TGTGCCATCAGTGACCGGACAGGAAACACCATATATTTT. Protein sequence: CAISDRTGNTIYF.

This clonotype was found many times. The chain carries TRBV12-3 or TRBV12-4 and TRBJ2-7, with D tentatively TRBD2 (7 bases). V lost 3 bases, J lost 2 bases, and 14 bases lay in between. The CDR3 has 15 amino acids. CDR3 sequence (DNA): TGTGCCAGCAGTTTTTGGGGGGGGGCTACCTACGAGCAGTACTTC. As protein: CASSFWGGATYEQYF.

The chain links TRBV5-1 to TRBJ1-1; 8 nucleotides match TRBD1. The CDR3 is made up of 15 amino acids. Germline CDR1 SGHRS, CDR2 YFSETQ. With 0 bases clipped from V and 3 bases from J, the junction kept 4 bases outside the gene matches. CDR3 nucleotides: TGCGCCAGCAGCTTGGGACAGGGGTTGGACACTGAAGCTTTCTTT. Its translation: CASSLGQGLDTEAFF. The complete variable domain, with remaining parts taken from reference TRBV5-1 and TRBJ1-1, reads KAGVTQTPRYLIKTRGQQVTLSCSPISGHRSVSWYQQTPGQGLQFLFEYFSETQRNKGNFPGRFSGRQFSNSRSEMNVSTLELGDSALYLCASSLGQGLDTEAFFGQGTRLTVV.

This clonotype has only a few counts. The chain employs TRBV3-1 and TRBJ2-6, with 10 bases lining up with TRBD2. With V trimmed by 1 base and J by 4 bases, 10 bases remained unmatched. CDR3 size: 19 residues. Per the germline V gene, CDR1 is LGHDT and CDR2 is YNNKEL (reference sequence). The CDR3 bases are TGTGCCAGCAGCCAAGTGGGATTAGCGGGAGGTAACGGGGCCAACGTCCTGACTTTC. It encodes CASSQVGLAGGNGANVLTF.

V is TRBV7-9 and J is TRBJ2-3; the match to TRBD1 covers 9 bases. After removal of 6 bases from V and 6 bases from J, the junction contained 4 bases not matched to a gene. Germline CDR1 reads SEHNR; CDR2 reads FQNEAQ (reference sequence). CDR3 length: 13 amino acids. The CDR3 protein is CASSEGTGDTQYF. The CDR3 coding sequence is TGTGCCAGCAGTGAAGGGACAGGGGATACGCAGTATTTT.

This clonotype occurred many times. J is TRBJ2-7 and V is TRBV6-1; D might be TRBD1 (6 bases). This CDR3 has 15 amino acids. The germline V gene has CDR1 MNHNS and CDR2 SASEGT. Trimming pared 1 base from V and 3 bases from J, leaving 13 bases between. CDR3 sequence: CASSEDRTDHYEQYF. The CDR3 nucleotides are TGTGCCAGCAGTGAAGATAGGACAGATCACTACGAGCAGTACTTC.

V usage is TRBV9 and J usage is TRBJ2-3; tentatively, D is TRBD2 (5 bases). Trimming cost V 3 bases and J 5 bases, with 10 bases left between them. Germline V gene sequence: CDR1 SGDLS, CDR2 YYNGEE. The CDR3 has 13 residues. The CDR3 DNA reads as TGTGCCAGCAGCGCTCTAGCACTAGATACGCAGTATTTT. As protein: CASSALALDTQYF.

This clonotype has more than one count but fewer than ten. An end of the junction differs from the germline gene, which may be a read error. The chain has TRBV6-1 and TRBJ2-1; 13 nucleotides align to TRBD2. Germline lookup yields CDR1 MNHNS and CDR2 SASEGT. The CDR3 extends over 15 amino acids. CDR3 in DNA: TGTGTCAGCAGGAAACTAGCGGGGGGGAGGGATGAGCAGTTCTTC. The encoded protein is CVSRKLAGGRDEQFF.

Written as DNA, the CDR3 is TGTGCCAGCAGAATTGGCGGCTTTGGCGCCGAGGGCTACGAGCAGTACTTC. Protein sequence: CASRIGGFGAEGYEQYF. The gene calls are TRBV27 and TRBJ2-7, with a tentative D call TRBD2 (5 bases). The CDR3 totals 17 residues. The V gene's germline CDR1 is MNHEY and CDR2 SMNVEV (reference sequence). V shed 6 bases and J shed 3 bases, with 24 bases lying between them.

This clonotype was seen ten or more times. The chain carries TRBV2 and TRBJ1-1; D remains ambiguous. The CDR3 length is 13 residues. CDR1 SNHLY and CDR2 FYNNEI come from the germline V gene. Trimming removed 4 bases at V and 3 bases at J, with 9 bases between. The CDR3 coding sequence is TGTGCCAGCAGTGTGGCCTCTTACACTGAAGCTTTCTTT. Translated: CASSVASYTEAFF.

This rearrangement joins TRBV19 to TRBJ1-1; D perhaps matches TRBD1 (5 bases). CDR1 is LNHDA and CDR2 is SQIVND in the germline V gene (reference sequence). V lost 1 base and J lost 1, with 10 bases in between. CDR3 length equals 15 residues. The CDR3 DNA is TGTGCCAGTAGTATAGGTACAGGTACGAACACTGAAGCTTTCTTT. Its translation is CASSIGTGTNTEAFF.